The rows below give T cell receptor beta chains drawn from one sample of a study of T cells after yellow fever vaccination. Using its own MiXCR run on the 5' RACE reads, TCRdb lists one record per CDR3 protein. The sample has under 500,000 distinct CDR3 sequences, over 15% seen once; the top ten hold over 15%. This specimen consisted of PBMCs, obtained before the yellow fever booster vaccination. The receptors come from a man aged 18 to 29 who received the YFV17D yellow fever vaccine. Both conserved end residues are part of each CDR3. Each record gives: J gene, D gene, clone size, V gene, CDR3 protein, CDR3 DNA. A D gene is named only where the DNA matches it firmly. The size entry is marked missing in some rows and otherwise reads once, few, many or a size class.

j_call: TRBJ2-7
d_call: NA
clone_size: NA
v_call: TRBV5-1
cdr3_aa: CASSPSGTVKYEQYF
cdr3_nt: TGCGCCAGCAGCCCGAGTGGTACGGTGAAATACGAGCAGTACTTC

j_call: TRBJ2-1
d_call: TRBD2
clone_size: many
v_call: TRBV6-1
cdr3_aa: CASNPSGGSYNEQFF
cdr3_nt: TGTGCCAGCAACCCTAGCGGGGGCTCCTACAATGAGCAGTTCTTC

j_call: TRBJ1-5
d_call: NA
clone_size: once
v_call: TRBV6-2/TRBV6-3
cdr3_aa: CASSGRLNQPQHF
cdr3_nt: TGTGCCAGCAGCGGACGGCTCAATCAGCCCCAGCATTTT

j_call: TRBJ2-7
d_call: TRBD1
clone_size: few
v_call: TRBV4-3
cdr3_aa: CASSQGGTGGVSYEQYF
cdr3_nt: TGCGCCAGCAGCCAGGGGGGGACAGGGGGCGTCTCCTACGAGCAGTACTTC

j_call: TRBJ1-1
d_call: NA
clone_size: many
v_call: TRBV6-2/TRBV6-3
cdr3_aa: CASRMMAEAFF
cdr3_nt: TGTGCCAGCCGAATGATGGCTGAAGCTTTCTTT

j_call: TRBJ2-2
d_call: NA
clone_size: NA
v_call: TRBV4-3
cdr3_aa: CASSQDLWGETGELFF
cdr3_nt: TGCGCCAGCAGCCAAGATCTCTGGGGGGAAACCGGGGAGCTGTTTTTT

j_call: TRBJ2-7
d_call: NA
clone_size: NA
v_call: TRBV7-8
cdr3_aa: CASSLALNSHYEQYF
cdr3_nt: TGTGCCAGCAGCTTAGCGTTAAACTCCCACTACGAGCAGTACTTC

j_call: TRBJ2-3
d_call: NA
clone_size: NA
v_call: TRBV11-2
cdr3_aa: CASRLPGGLTDTQYF
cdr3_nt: TGTGCCAGCCGACTTCCGGGTGGGCTGACAGATACGCAGTATTTT

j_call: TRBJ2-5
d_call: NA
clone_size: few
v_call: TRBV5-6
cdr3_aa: CASSFQGFQETQYF
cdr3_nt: TGTGCCAGCAGTTTCCAGGGGTTCCAAGAGACCCAGTACTTC

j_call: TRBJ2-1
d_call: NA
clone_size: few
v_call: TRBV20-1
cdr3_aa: CSASRADYNEQFF
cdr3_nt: TGCAGTGCTAGCAGGGCGGACTACAATGAGCAGTTCTTC

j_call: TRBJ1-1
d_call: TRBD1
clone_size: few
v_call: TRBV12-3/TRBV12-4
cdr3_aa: CASSSWTGASEAFF
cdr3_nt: TGTGCCAGCAGTTCATGGACAGGGGCAAGTGAAGCTTTCTTT

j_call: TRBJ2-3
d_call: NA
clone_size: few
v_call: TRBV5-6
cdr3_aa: CASSTRSVTDTQYF
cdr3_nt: TGTGCCAGCAGCACCCGGTCGGTGACAGATACGCAGTATTTT

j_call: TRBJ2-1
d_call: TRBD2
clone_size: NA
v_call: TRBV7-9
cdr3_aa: CASSFPGLAGQSSYNEQFF
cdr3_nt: TGTGCCAGCAGCTTTCCGGGACTAGCGGGGCAGAGCTCCTACAATGAGCAGTTCTTC

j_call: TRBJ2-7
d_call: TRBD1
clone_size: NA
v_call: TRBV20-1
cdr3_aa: CSAHSGTGLYEQYF
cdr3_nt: TGCAGTGCTCACAGCGGGACAGGGTTATACGAGCAGTACTTC

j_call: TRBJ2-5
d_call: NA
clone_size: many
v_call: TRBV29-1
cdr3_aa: CSVEETQYF
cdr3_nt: TGCAGTGTGGAAGAGACCCAGTACTTC

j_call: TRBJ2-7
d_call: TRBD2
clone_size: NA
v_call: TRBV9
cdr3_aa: CASSLTGLAGSNEQYF
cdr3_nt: TGTGCCAGCAGTCTTACTGGACTAGCGGGGTCCAACGAGCAGTACTTC

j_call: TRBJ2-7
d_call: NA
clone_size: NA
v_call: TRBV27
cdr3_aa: CATGRSAHEQYF
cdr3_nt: TGTGCCACCGGAAGATCAGCCCACGAGCAGTACTTC

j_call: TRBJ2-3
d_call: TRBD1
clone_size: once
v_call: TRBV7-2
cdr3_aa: CASSLVTGLSNTQYF
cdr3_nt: TGTGCCAGCAGCTTAGTGACAGGGCTTTCAAATACGCAGTATTTT

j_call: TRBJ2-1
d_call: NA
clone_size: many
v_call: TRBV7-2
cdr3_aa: CASSSASYNEQFF
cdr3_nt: TGTGCCAGCAGCTCAGCCTCCTACAATGAGCAGTTCTTC

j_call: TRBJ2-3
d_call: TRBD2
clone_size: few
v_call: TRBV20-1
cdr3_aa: CSASLPGGNTDTQYF
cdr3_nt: TGCAGTGCTAGTCTACCGGGGGGGAACACAGATACGCAGTATTTT

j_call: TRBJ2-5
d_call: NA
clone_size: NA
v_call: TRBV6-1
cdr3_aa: CASRDNQETQYF
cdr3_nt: TGTGCCAGCAGGGACAACCAAGAGACCCAGTACTTC

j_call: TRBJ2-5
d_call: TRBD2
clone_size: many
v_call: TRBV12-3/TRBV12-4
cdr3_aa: CASSQRGKETQYF
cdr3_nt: TGTGCCAGCAGTCAGCGGGGAAAAGAGACCCAGTACTTC

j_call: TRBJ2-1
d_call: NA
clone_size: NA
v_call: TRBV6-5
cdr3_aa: CASSSEQAGRNEQFF
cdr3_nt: TGTGCCAGCAGTTCCGAGCAGGCGGGGCGCAATGAGCAGTTCTTC

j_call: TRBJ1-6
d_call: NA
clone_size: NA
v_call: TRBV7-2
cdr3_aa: CASSYRSYNSPLHF
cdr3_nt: TGTGCCAGCAGCTACCGCTCCTATAATTCACCCCTCCACTTT

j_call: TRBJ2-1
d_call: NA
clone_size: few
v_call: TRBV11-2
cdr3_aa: CASSLDPWGADEQFF
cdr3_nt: TGTGCCAGCAGCTTAGATCCTTGGGGGGCCGATGAGCAGTTCTTC

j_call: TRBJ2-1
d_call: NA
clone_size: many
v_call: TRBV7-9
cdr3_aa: CASILDSYNEQFF
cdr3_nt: TGTGCCAGCATCTTGGACAGTTACAATGAGCAGTTCTTC

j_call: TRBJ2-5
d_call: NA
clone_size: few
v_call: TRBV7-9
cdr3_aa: CASSLGWLQDGETQYF
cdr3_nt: TGTGCCAGCAGCTTAGGTTGGTTGCAGGATGGGGAGACCCAGTACTTC

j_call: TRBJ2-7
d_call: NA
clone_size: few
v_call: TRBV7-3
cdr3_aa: CASSPGHGGLEQYF
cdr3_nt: TGTGCCAGCAGCCCGGGACACGGCGGTCTCGAGCAGTACTTC

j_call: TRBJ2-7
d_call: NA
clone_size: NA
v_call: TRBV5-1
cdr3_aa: CASSFGLFGSEQYF
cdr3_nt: TGCGCCAGCAGCTTCGGACTATTCGGGAGCGAGCAGTACTTC

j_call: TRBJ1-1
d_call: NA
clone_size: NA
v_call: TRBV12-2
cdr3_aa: CASRPLTEWAFF
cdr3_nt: TGTGCAAGTCGCCCCCTGACAGAGTGGGCTTTCTTT

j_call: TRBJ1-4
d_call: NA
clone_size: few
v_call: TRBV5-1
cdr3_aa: CASSFEMPTNEKLFF
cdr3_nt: TGCGCCAGCAGCTTCGAGATGCCGACTAATGAAAAACTGTTTTTT

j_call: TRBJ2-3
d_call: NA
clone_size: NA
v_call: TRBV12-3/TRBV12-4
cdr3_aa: CASSFNRYAQYF
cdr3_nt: TGTGCCAGCAGTTTTAACAGATACGCGCAGTATTTT

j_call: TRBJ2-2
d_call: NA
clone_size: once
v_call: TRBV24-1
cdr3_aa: CATRDWDGAGTGELFF
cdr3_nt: TGTGCCACCAGGGACTGGGACGGGGCGGGCACCGGGGAGCTGTTTTTT

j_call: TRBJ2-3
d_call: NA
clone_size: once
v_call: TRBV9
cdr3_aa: CASSQMGGSDTQYF
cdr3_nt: TGTGCCAGCAGCCAGATGGGGGGATCAGATACGCAGTATTTT

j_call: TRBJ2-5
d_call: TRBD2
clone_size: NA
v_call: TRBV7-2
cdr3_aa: CASSTMVAGPGSQYF
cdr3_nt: TGTGCCAGCAGCACTATGGTAGCGGGTCCAGGGTCCCAGTACTTC

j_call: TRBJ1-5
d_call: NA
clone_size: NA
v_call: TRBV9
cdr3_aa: CASGQEGRGPQHF
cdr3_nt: TGTGCCAGCGGCCAAGAGGGGAGGGGGCCCCAGCATTTT

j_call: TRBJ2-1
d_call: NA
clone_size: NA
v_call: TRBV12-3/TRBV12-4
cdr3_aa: CASSLGPESSYNEQFF
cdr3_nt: TGTGCCAGCAGTTTAGGGCCGGAGAGCTCCTACAATGAGCAGTTCTTC

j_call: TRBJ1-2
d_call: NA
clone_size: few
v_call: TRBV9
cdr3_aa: CASSVSGVGYTF
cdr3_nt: TGTGCCAGCAGCGTGTCAGGGGTCGGCTACACCTTC

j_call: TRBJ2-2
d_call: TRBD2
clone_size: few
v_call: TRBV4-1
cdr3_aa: CASSLSGGAGELFF
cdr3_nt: TGCGCCAGCAGCCTTAGCGGGGGGGCCGGGGAGCTGTTTTTT

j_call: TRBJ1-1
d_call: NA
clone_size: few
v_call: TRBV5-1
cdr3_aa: CASSDRSNTEAFF
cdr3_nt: TGCGCCAGCAGCGACAGGTCGAACACTGAAGCTTTCTTT

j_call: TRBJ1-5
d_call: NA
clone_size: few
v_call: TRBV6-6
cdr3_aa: CAIQTGSSQPQHF
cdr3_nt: TGTGCCATTCAGACGGGGTCAAGCCAGCCCCAGCATTTT

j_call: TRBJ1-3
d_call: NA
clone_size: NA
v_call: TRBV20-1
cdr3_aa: CSVLGRSHSGNTIYF
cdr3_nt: TGCAGTGTCCTCGGACGGAGCCACTCTGGAAACACCATATATTTT

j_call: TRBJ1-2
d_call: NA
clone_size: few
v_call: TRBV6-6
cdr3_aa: CASSRGANYGYTF
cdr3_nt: TGTGCCAGCAGCCGAGGGGCCAACTATGGCTACACCTTC

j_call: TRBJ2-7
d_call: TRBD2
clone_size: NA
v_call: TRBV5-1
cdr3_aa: CASSFGLAGLLYEQYF
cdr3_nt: TGCGCCAGCAGCTTTGGACTAGCGGGGCTACTCTACGAGCAGTACTTC

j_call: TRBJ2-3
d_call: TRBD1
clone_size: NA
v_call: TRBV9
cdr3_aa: CASGRTGLPSDTQYF
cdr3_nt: TGTGCCAGCGGGCGGACAGGGCTGCCCTCAGATACGCAGTATTTT

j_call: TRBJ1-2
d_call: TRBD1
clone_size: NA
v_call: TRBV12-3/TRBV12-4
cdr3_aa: CASSLRTGLDGYTF
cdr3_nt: TGTGCCAGCAGTCTCCGGACAGGATTAGATGGCTACACCTTC

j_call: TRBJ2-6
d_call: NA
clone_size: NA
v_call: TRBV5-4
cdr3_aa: CASSLGQTGANVLTF
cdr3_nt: TGTGCCAGCAGCTTGGGGCAGACTGGGGCCAACGTCCTGACTTTC

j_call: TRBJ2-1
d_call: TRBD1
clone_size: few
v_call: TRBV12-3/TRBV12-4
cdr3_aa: CASSFWRGGQGVEQFF
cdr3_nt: TGTGCCAGCAGTTTTTGGCGGGGGGGACAGGGGGTTGAGCAGTTCTTC

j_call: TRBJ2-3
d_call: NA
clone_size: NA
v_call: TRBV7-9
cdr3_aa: CASSFRHGKLNTQYF
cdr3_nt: TGTGCCAGCAGCTTCAGACACGGGAAGTTGAATACGCAGTATTTT

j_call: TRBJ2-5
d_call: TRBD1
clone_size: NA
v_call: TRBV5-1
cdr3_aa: CASSLAGQGQETQYF
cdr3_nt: TGCGCCAGCAGCTTGGCCGGACAGGGACAAGAGACCCAGTACTTC

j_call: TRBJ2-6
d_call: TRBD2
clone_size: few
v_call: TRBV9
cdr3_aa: CASSRGVTGANVLTF
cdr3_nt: TGTGCCAGCAGCCGGGGGGTAACTGGGGCCAACGTCCTGACTTTC

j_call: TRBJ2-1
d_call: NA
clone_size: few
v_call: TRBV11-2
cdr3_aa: CASSMGWRDNEQFF
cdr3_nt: TGTGCCAGCAGCATGGGGTGGCGGGACAATGAGCAGTTCTTC